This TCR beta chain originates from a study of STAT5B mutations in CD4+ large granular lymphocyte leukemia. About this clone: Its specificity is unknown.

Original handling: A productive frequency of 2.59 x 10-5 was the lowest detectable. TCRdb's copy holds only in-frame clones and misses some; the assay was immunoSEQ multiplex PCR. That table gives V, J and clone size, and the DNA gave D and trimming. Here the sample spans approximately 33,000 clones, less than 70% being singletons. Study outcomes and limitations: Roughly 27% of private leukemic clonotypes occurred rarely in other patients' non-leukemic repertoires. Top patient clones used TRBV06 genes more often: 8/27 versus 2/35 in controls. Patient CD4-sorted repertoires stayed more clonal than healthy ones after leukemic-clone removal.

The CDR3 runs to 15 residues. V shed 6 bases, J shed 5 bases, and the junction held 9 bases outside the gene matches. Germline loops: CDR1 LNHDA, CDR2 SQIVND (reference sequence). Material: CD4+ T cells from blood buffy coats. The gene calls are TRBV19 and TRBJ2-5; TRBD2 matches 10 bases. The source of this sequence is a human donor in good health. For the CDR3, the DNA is TGTGCCAGTAGCTTGAGCGGGGGGGCCTGGGAGACCCAGTACTTC. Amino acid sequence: CASSLSGGAWETQYF.